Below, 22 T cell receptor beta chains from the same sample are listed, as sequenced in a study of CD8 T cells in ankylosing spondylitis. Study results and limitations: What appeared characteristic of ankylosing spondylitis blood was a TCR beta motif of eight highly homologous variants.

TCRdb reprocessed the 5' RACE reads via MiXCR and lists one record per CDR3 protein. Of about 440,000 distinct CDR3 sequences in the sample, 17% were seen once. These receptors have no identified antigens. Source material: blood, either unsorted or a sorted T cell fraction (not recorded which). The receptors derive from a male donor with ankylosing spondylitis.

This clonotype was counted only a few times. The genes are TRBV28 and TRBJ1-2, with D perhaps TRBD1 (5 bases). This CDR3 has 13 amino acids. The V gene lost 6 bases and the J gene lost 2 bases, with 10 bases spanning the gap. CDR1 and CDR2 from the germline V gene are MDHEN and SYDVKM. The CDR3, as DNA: TGTGCCAGCAGGGGGGGACGGAACTATGGCTACACCTTC. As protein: CASRGGRNYGYTF.

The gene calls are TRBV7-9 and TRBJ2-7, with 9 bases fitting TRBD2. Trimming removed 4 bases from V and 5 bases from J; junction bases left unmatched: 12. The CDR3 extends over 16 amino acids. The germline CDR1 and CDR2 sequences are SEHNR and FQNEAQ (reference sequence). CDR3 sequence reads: CASSSARPSGKDEQYF. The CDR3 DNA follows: TGTGCCAGCAGCTCAGCCCGGCCTAGCGGGAAGGACGAGCAGTACTTC. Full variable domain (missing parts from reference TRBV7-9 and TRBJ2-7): DTGVSQNPRHKITKRGQNVTFRCDPISEHNRLYWYRQTLGQGPEFLTYFQNEAQLEKSRLLSDRFSAERPKGSFSTLEIQRTEQGDSAMYLCASSSARPSGKDEQYFGPGTRLTVT.

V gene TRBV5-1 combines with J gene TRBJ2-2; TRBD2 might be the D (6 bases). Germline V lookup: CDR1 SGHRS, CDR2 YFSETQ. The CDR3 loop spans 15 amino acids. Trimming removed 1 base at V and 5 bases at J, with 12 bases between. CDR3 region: CASSLTGDNTGELFF. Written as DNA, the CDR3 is TGCGCCAGCAGCTTGACGGGGGATAATACCGGGGAGCTGTTTTTT. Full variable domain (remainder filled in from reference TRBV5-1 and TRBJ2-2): KAGVTQTPRYLIKTRGQQVTLSCSPISGHRSVSWYQQTPGQGLQFLFEYFSETQRNKGNFPGRFSGRQFSNSRSEMNVSTLELGDSALYLCASSLTGDNTGELFFGEGSRLTVL.

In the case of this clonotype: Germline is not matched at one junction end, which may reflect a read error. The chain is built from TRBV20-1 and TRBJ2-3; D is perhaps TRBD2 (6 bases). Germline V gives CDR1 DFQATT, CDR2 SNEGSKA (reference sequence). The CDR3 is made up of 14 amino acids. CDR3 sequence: CSATLALGTDTEYF. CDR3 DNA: TGCAGTGCTACCCTAGCGTTGGGCACAGATACGGAGTATTTT.

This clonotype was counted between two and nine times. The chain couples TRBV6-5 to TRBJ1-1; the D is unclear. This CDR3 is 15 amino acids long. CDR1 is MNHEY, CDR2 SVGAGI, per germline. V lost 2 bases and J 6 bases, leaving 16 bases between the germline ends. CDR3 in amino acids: CASSYDTRARSEAFF. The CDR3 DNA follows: TGTGCCAGCAGTTACGACACCCGGGCCCGCTCTGAAGCTTTCTTT.

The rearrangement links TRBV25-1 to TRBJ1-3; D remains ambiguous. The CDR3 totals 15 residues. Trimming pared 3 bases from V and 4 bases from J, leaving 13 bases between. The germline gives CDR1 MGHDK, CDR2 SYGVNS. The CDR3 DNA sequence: TGTGCCAGCAGTGAGGTGGGTGGATCGGGAAACACCATATATTTT. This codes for CASSEVGGSGNTIYF. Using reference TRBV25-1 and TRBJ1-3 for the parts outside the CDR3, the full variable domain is EADIYQTPRYLVIGTGKKITLECSQTMGHDKMYWYQQDPGMELHLIHYSYGVNSTEKGDLSSESTVSRIRTEHFPLTLESARPSHTSQYLCASSEVGGSGNTIYFGEGSWLTVV.

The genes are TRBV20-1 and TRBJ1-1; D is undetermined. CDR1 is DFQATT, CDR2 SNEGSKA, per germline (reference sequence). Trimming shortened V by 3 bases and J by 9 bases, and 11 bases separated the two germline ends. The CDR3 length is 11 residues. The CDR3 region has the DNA TGCAGTGCTAGTGTCATAGGTCAAGCTTTCTTT. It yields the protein CSASVIGQAFF.

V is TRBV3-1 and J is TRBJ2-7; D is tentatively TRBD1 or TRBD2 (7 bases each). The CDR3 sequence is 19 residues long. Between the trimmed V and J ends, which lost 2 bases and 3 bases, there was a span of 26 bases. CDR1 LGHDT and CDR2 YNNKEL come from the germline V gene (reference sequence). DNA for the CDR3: TGTGCCAGCAGCCAATTTCCCCAGGGGGGTTGGGGAGGGGGCTACGAGCAGTACTTC. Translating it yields CASSQFPQGGWGGGYEQYF.

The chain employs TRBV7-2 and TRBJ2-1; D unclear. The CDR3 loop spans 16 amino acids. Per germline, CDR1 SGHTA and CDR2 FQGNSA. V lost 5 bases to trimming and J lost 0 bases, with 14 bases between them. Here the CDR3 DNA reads TGTGCCAGCAGCCTGGTCTACCTCAGCTCCTACAATGAGCAGTTCTTC. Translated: CASSLVYLSSYNEQFF.

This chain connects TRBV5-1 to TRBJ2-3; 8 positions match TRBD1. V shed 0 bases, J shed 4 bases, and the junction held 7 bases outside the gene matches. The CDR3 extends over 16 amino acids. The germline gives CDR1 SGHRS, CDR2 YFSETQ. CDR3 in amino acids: CASSLGVGQVPDTQYF. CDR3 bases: TGCGCCAGCAGCTTGGGAGTGGGACAGGTACCAGATACGCAGTATTTT.

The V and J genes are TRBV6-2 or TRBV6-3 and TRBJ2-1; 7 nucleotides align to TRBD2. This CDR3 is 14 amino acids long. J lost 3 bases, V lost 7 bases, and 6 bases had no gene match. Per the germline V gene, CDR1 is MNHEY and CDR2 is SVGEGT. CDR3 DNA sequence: TGTGCCAGCACCGGACTAGGAGTCTACAATGAGCAGTTCTTC. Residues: CASTGLGVYNEQFF.

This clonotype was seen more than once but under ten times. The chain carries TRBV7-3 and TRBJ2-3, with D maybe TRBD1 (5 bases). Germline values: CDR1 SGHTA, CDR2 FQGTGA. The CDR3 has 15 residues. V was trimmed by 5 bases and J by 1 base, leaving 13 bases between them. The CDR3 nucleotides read TGTGCCAGCAGCCTTCAGGGTACCGGCACAGATACGCAGTATTTT. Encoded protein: CASSLQGTGTDTQYF.

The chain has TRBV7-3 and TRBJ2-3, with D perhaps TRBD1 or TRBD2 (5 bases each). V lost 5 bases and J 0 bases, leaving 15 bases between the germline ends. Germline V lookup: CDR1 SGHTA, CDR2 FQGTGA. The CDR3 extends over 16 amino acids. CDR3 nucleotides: TGTGCCAGCAGCCCCAGGGAAGCGGCGAGCACAGATACGCAGTATTTT. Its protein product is CASSPREAASTDTQYF.

The CDR3 is CASSQGGTENSPLHF. As DNA, the CDR3 is TGCGCCAGCAGCCAGGGGGGGACAGAGAATTCACCCCTCCACTTT. J is TRBJ1-6 and V is TRBV5-1, with 7 bases aligning to TRBD1. After removal of 4 bases from V and 7 bases from J, the junction contained 8 bases not matched to a gene. The CDR3 has 15 residues. In germline, CDR1 is SGHRS, CDR2 YFSETQ.

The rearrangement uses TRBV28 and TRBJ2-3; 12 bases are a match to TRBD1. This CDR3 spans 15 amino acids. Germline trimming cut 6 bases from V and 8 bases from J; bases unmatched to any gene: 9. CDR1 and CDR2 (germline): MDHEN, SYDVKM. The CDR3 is CASRAGDRGLGTQYF. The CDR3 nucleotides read TGTGCCAGCAGAGCCGGGGACAGGGGGCTTGGTACGCAGTATTTT.

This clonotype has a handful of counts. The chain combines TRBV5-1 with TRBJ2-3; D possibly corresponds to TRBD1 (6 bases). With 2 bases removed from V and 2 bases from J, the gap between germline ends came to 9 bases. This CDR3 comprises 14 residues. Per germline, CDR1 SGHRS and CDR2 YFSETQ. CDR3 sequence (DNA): TGCGCCAGCAGCTTTACAGGGACCACAGATACGCAGTATTTT. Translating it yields CASSFTGTTDTQYF.

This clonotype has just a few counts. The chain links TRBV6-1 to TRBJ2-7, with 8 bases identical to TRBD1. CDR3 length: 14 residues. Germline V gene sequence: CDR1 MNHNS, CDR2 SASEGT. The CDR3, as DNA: TGTGCTGTTAAGGCGGGACAGGTAACCTACGAGCAGTACTTC. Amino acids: CAVKAGQVTYEQYF.

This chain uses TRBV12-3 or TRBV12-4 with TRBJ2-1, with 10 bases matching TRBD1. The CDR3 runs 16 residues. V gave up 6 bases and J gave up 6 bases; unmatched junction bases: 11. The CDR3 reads CASSPRRTGGPNEQFF. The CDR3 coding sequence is TGTGCCAGCAGCCCCCGAAGGACAGGGGGTCCCAATGAGCAGTTCTTC.

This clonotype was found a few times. CDR3 DNA sequence: TGTGCCAGCAGTTTCTACAGGGGGCGCCGAGAGACCCAGTACTTC. Protein product: CASSFYRGRRETQYF. The rearrangement joins TRBV28 to TRBJ2-5, with 9 bases that match TRBD1. The V gene end was trimmed by 3 bases and the J gene end by 4 bases; junction bases not matched to a gene: 6. CDR3 length equals 15 residues. From germline, CDR1 is MDHEN and CDR2 SYDVKM.

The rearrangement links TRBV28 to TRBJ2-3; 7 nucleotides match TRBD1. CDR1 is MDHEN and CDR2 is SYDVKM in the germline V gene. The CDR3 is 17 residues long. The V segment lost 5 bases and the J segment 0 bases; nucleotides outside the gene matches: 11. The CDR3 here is CASSPGTGTVSTDTQYF. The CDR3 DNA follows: TGTGCCAGCAGTCCCGGGACCGGGACAGTCAGCACAGATACGCAGTATTTT.

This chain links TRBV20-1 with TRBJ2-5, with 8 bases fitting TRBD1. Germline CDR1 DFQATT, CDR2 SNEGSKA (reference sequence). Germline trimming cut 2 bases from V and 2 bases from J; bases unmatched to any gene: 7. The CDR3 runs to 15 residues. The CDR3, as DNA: TGCAGTGCTAGAATCACAGGGGGTTGGCAAGAGACCCAGTACTTC. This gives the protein CSARITGGWQETQYF.

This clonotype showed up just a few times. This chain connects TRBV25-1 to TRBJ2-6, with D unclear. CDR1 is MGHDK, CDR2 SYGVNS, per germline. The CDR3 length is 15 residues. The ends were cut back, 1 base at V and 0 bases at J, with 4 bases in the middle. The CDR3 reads CASSEWFSGANVLTF. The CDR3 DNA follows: TGTGCCAGCAGTGAATGGTTCTCTGGGGCCAACGTCCTGACTTTC.